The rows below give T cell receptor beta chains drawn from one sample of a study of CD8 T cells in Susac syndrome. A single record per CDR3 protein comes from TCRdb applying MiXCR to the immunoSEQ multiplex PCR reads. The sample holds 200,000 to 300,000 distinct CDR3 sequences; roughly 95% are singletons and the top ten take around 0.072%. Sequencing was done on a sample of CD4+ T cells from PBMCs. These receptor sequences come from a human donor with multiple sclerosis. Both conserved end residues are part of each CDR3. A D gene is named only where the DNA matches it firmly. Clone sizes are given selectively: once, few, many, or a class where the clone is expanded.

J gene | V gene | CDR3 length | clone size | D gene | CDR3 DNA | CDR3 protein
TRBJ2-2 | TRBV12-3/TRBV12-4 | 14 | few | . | TGTGCCAGCAGTTTCGGAGGGAGCACCGGGGAGCTGTTTTTT | CASSFGGSTGELFF
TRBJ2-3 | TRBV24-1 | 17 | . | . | TGTGCCACCAGTGATCTTAACAGAGGTACTGGGGCAGATACGCAGTATTTT | CATSDLNRGTGADTQYF
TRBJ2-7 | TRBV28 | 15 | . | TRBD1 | TGTGCCAGCAGCACCTGGGACAGCCCGAGCGACGAGCAGTACTTC | CASSTWDSPSDEQYF
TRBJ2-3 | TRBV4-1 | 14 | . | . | TGCGCCAGCAGCAAAAATACGGGTACAGATACGCAGTATTTT | CASSKNTGTDTQYF
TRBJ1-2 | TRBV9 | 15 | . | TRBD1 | TGTGCCAGCAGCGTAGACTGGACAGGGAACTATGGCTACACCTTC | CASSVDWTGNYGYTF
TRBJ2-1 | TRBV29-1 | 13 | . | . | TGCAGCGTCAGGACAGACTCCTACAATGAGCAGTTCTTC | CSVRTDSYNEQFF
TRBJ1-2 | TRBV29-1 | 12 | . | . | TGCAGCGTTGGGGCAGATCTCTATGGCTACACCTTC | CSVGADLYGYTF
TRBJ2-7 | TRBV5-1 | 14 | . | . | TGCGCCAGCAGCGCCCTAGCGACCTCCTACGAGCAGTACTTC | CASSALATSYEQYF
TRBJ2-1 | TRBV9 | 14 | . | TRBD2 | TGTGCCAGCAGCGATGAGCGGGGTACGAAGGAGCAGTTCTTC | CASSDERGTKEQFF
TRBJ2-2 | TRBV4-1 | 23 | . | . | TGCGCCAGCAGCCAAGACCCCATCGACAGAGCGAATCACCCGTGGCCGAACACCGGGGAGCTGTTTTTT | CASSQDPIDRANHPWPNTGELFF
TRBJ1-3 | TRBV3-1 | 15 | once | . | TGTGCCAGCAGCCAAATGCTCAGCTCTGGAAACACCATATATTTT | CASSQMLSSGNTIYF
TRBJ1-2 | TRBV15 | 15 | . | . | TGTGCCACCAGCAGAGATCGTGGGAGCCATCGTGGCTACACCTTC | CATSRDRGSHRGYTF
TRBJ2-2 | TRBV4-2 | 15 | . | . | TGTGCCAGCAGCCTAAGCCGGCAGGGCGGGGGGGAGCTGTTTTTT | CASSLSRQGGGELFF
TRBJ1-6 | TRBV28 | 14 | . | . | TGTGCCAGCAGTTTTCCCACGCCGTCTGGACCCCTCCACTTT | CASSFPTPSGPLHF
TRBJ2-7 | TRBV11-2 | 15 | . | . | TGTGCCAGCAGCCAAGCTTGGGGACCCCGTTACGAGCAGTACTTC | CASSQAWGPRYEQYF
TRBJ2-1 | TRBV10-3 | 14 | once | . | TGTGCCATAGCGGACAGCCTCTCCTACAATGAGCAGTTCTTC | CAIADSLSYNEQFF
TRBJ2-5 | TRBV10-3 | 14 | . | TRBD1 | TGTGCCATCAGTGAGCCAGGGGGTGGAGAGACCCAGTACTTC | CAISEPGGGETQYF
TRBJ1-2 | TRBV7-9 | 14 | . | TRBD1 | TGTGCCAGCAGCTTACGGGGACAGGGTGCGGGCTACACCTTC | CASSLRGQGAGYTF
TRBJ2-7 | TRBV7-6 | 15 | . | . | TGTGCCAGCAGCTCCCGCCGGGGGAGATCCTACGAGCAGTACTTC | CASSSRRGRSYEQYF
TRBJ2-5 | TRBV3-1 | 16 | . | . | TGTGCCAGCAGCCAAGGCCCTAGCGCGTACCAAGAGACCCAGTACTTC | CASSQGPSAYQETQYF
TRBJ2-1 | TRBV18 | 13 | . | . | TGTGCCAGCTCACCCCGGCCTAGCAATGAGCAGTTCTTC | CASSPRPSNEQFF
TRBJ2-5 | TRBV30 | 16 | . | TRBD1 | TGTGCCTGGAGTCCCCCCGGGACAGGGCTTTCAGAGACCCAGTACTTC | CAWSPPGTGLSETQYF